The 21 T cell receptor beta chains listed next were all sequenced from one sample in a study of esophageal squamous cell carcinoma under preoperative chemotherapy. As for time point: before preoperative PTX-NDP chemotherapy. TCRdb reprocessed the PCR reads via MiXCR and lists one record per CDR3 protein. The sample has roughly 14,000 distinct CDR3 sequences, nearly 50% seen once. The biological material was taken from a patient given preoperative chemotherapy. Receptors were obtained from a human donor with esophageal squamous cell carcinoma. The donor label of this sample is uncertain.

The chain couples TRBV7-2 to TRBJ2-1; maybe TRBD1 (5 bases). The CDR3 consists of 14 residues. Per germline, CDR1 SGHTA and CDR2 FQGNSA. The V and J ends lost 2 bases and 8 bases respectively, with 13 bases between them. The CDR3: CASSLYYGADEQFF. As DNA, the CDR3 is TGTGCCAGCAGCTTATATTATGGGGCGGATGAGCAGTTCTTC.

Comments on this clonotype: Without the conserved terminal phenylalanine or tryptophan, this CDR3 likely stems from a read error. The limits of the CDR3 on the DNA are not certain, so only TCRdb's listed CDR3 is given. The chain combines TRBV6-5 with TRBJ2-5; TRBD1 is the table's D call, not checked against the DNA. Germline V gene data show CDR1 as MNHEY and CDR2 as SVGAGI. With termini counted, the CDR3 has 17 amino acids. CDR3: CAGRSSSGGVGPASQLS.

For this clonotype: A junction end diverges from the germline sequence, so it may reflect a read error. The rearrangement links TRBV27 to TRBJ2-5; the match to TRBD2 covers 8 bases. CDR3 length: 14 residues. Germline-derived CDR1 and CDR2 are MNHEY and SMNVEV (reference sequence). DNA for the CDR3: TGTGCGAGCAGCGGGGGCCGTGGCCAGGAGACCCAGTACTTC. It translates to CASSGGRGQETQYF.

V is TRBV7-8 and J is TRBJ2-2, with 8 bases that match TRBD2. The CDR3 totals 18 residues. The ends lost 5 bases at V and 0 bases at J; junction bases unmatched: 11. Germline V gene lookup returns CDR1 SGHVS and CDR2 FQNEAQ. The CDR3 sequence: CASSQKGLDLANTGELFF. The CDR3 DNA sequence: TGTGCCAGCAGCCAAAAGGGACTAGACCTAGCGAACACCGGGGAGCTGTTTTTT.

This clonotype turned up a few times. The chain couples TRBV12-5 to TRBJ2-3; 10 bases match TRBD1. Trimming cost V 6 bases and J 5 bases; bases outside gene matches: 8. CDR3 size: 15 residues. Germline assignment: CDR1 LGHNT and CDR2 FRNRAP. DNA for the CDR3: TGTGCTAGTGGAACGGGACAGGGGAGGGGAGATACGCAGTATTTT. This encodes CASGTGQGRGDTQYF.

This chain uses TRBV7-2 with TRBJ2-3; 7 bases line up with TRBD1. The trim removed 5 bases at V and 7 bases at J, leaving 6 bases unmatched. Germline CDR1 reads SGHTA; CDR2 reads FQGNSA. This CDR3 region has 13 residues. The CDR3 reads CASSRTGTHTQYF. DNA for the CDR3: TGTGCCAGCAGCAGGACAGGAACCCATACGCAGTATTTT.

This clonotype has only a few counts. V and J are TRBV7-2 and TRBJ2-3; D not certain. Trimming left V 4 bases short and J 1 base short, with 9 bases between. The germline V gene has CDR1 SGHTA and CDR2 FQGNSA. The CDR3 runs 14 residues. CDR3: CASSSFRGTDTQYF. The CDR3 DNA sequence: TGTGCCAGCAGCTCCTTCCGGGGCACAGATACGCAGTATTTT. Drawing the rest from reference TRBV7-2 and TRBJ2-3, the complete variable domain is GAGVSQSPSNKVTEKGKDVELRCDPISGHTALYWYRQSLGQGLEFLIYFQGNSAPDKSGLPSDRFSAERTGGSVSTLTIQRTQQEDSAVYLCASSSFRGTDTQYFGPGTRLTVL.

This clonotype was seen a few times. V usage is TRBV6-4 and J usage is TRBJ2-3; 7 bases fit TRBD2. J was trimmed by 0 bases and V by 4 bases; bases with no gene match: 1. The CDR3 has 14 residues. Germline loops: CDR1 MRHNA, CDR2 SNTAGT. The CDR3 loop reads CASSAGRSTDTQYF. CDR3 bases: TGTGCCAGCAGTGCCGGGAGGAGCACAGATACGCAGTATTTT.

There are many counts of this clonotype. V usage is TRBV6-6 and J usage is TRBJ2-2; 14 bases fit TRBD2. J gave up 0 bases and V 4 bases, and 1 base lay outside the gene matches. Germline lookup yields CDR1 MNHNY and CDR2 SVGAGI (reference sequence). The CDR3 has 17 amino acids. The CDR3 reads CASSWTSGRTNTGELFF. As DNA, the CDR3 is TGTGCCAGCAGTTGGACTAGCGGGAGGACGAACACCGGGGAGCTGTTTTTT.

Many counts were recorded for this clonotype. V and J are TRBV27 and TRBJ2-1, with D perhaps matching TRBD1 or TRBD2 (7 bases each). Trimming stripped 4 bases from V and 10 bases from J, with 20 bases between. This CDR3 spans 15 amino acids. Germline V gene data show CDR1 as MNHEY and CDR2 as SMNVEV (reference sequence). The CDR3: CASSSSGTALGEQFF. CDR3 sequence (DNA): TGTGCCAGCAGTTCCAGCGGGACAGCCCTCGGGGAGCAGTTCTTC.

The chain carries TRBV7-9 and TRBJ2-5, with D tentatively TRBD2 (6 bases). Matching the DNA end better, TRBJ2-1 makes the J call doubtful. This CDR3 spans 14 amino acids. Germline CDR1 is SEHNR and CDR2 is FQNEAQ (reference sequence). For the CDR3, the DNA is TGTGCCAGCAGCTTAGCGGGACTTAAGGGTGAGCAGTTCTTC. This gives the protein CASSLAGLKGEQFF.

The chain employs TRBV6-5 and TRBJ2-7, with TRBD2 matching over 11 bases. Trimming removed 0 bases from V and 2 bases from J; junction bases left unmatched: 9. From germline, CDR1 is MNHEY and CDR2 SVGAGI. The CDR3 has 18 residues. This chain's CDR3 is CASSYSIRSGRVAYEQYF. The CDR3 DNA follows: TGTGCCAGCAGTTACTCGATACGTAGCGGGAGGGTCGCCTACGAGCAGTACTTC.

At least ten counts were recorded for this clonotype. A single base separates this from a much larger clone, so it may be a read error. The chain is built from TRBV10-3 and TRBJ2-5; tentatively, D is TRBD2 (5 bases). The V end was cut by 1 base, the J end by 11 bases, with 23 bases between. The CDR3 is made up of 16 amino acids. CDR1 and CDR2 from the germline V gene are ENHRY and SYGVKD. The CDR3 sequence is CAISEYPGESYNEQYF. For the CDR3, the DNA is TGTGCCATCAGTGAGTATCCCGGGGAATCCTACAATGAGCAGTACTTC.

The rearrangement joins TRBV6-1 to TRBJ2-3, with a possible D match to TRBD1 (5 bases). The CDR3 spans 14 residues. The V gene lost 6 bases and the J gene lost 2 bases, with 12 bases spanning the gap. Germline CDR1 and CDR2: MNHNS and SASEGT. The CDR3 DNA is TGTGCCAGCAGCCCCGACAGAGTCACAGATACGCAGTATTTT. It yields the protein CASSPDRVTDTQYF.

Concerning this clonotype: Since a much larger clone is just one base distant, this may be a read error. This CDR3 is missing its conserved last phenylalanine or tryptophan, likely due to a read error. The V gene is TRBV7-8, the J gene TRBJ2-1; possibly TRBD2 for D (5 bases). CDR1 and CDR2 (germline): SGHVS, FQNEAQ. CDR3 size: 15 residues. Trimming left V 4 bases short and J 8 bases short, with 18 bases between. The CDR3 nucleotides are TGTGCCAGCAGCTCGACACTAGACCCCTTAGATGAGCAGTTCTTA. Translating gives CASSSTLDPLDEQFL.

The chain links TRBV7-2 to TRBJ2-3; 11 bases map to TRBD2. Germline loops: CDR1 SGHTA, CDR2 FQGNSA. The CDR3 contains 20 residues. V lost 2 bases, J lost 5 bases, and 18 bases stayed unmatched. CDR3 sequence: CASSLRIAGGSRKGRDTQYF. The CDR3 DNA is TGTGCCAGCAGCTTAAGAATAGCGGGAGGGTCCCGGAAGGGCCGAGATACGCAGTATTTT.

The chain recombines TRBV10-2 with TRBJ1-1; D remains unclear. This CDR3 comprises 14 residues. Germline-derived CDR1 and CDR2 are WSHSY and SAAADI. The V gene lost 5 bases and the J gene lost 2 bases, with 12 bases spanning the gap. DNA for the CDR3: TGCGCCAGCAGTCCCACTCAGGACAACACTGAAGCTTTCTTT. Amino acids: CASSPTQDNTEAFF.

V gene TRBV10-1 combines with J gene TRBJ2-7; TRBD2 agrees at 9 bases. Germline V gene lookup returns CDR1 WNHNN and CDR2 SYGVQD (reference sequence). Losses at the gene ends were 3 bases for V and 8 bases for J; bases not matched to a gene: 5. This CDR3 has 13 amino acids. CDR3 in amino acids: CASSETLAGQQYF. CDR3 DNA: TGCGCCAGCAGTGAAACGCTAGCGGGACAGCAGTACTTC.

The rearrangement links TRBV7-3 to TRBJ2-5, with 8 bases aligning to TRBD2. The J call may be in error: the DNA end matches TRBJ2-7 better. The germline CDR1 and CDR2 sequences are SGHTA and FQGTGA. This CDR3 has 16 residues. The CDR3 bases are TGTGCCAGCAGCACCCCAACCGGGACTAGGAACTACGAGCAGTACTTC. This sequence encodes CASSTPTGTRNYEQYF.

The gene calls are TRBV6-1 and TRBJ2-5, with D perhaps TRBD2 (5 bases). Matching the DNA end better, TRBJ2-7 makes the J call doubtful. Germline CDR1 reads MNHNS; CDR2 reads SASEGT. There are 14 residues in the CDR3. The DNA of the CDR3 is TGTGCCAGCAGTCCAACTAGTGATCACTACGAGCAGTACTTC. It yields the protein CASSPTSDHYEQYF.

CDR3 nucleotides: TGTGCCAGCACCCGAACCGGGACTAGCGAAACAGATACGCAGTATTTT. Translating it yields CASTRTGTSETDTQYF. The rearrangement uses TRBV7-9 and TRBJ2-3, with TRBD2 matching 10 bases. Germline CDR1 reads SEHNR; CDR2 reads FQNEAQ (reference sequence). The V and J ends lost 7 bases and 3 bases, in that order; junction bases with no gene match: 10. The CDR3 length is 16 residues.